This TCR beta chain originates from a study of cytomegalovirus exposure and HLA in healthy donors. Study background: An early data release held 79 million or so unique TCRs from HLA-typed donors. Study-wide results and caveats: A few CMV-associated chains were confirmed in vitro to be specific for CMV antigens. Rare sequences made up most TCRs, while some public TCRs were found in many donors. Most CMV-associated TCR beta chains appeared HLA-restricted in a later analysis.

PCR involved 60 Vbeta and 13 Jbeta primers. Libraries were prepared by immunoSEQ multiplex PCR; TCRdb keeps only in-frame clonotypes and omits some of them. In the table there are 150,000 to 250,000 clones, 85% of which are singletons. About this clone: Its antigen is as yet unknown.

The CDR3 runs to 15 residues. Germline V gene sequence: CDR1 MNHEY, CDR2 SVGAGI. V lost 6 bases, J lost 5 bases, and 10 bases stayed unmatched. Material: PBMCs. V gene TRBV6-5 combines with J gene TRBJ2-5; 9 bases align to TRBD1. This TCR came from a woman between 50 and 59 years old in good health and CMV-seronegative. In DNA form, the CDR3 reads TGTGCCAGCAGGCTTACAGGGGGCCCGGGGGAGACCCAGTACTTC. It specifies CASRLTGGPGETQYF.